These 22 T cell receptor beta chains share one sample of origin, sequenced in a study of shared T cell receptors in the human thymus. Produced via immunoSEQ multiplex PCR; TCRdb's table is partial and in-frame only. The data show fewer than 700,000 clones, approximately 90% seen once. This same sample was also part of a study on human thymus T cells.

The sequenced sample consisted of thymocytes. Receptor source: a boy in the first two years of life with a congenital heart defect.

V gene TRBV30 combines with J gene TRBJ2-2, with 8 nucleotides matching TRBD1. V shed 4 bases, J shed 11 bases, and the junction held 9 bases outside the gene matches. Germline V gene data show CDR1 as GTSNPN and CDR2 as SVGIG (reference sequence). The CDR3 contains 13 residues. The CDR3 DNA is TGTGCCTGGACTCCGGACAGGGCGCGCGAGCTGTTTTTT. Translated, it gives CAWTPDRARELFF.

With regard to this clone: The germline gene is not matched at one end of the junction; a read error may be the cause. The V gene is TRBV19, the J gene TRBJ2-3; possible D gene TRBD2, 5 bases. This CDR3 is built from 9 residues. CDR1 LNHDA and CDR2 SQIVND come from the germline V gene (reference sequence). The CDR3, as DNA: TGTGCCAGTAGTTATCTAGCCTCCTTT. Its protein is CASSYLASF. The whole variable domain, remainder taken from reference TRBV19 and TRBJ2-3, is DGGITQSPKYLFRKEGQNVTLSCEQNLNHDAMYWYRQDPGQGLRLIYYSQIVNDFQKGDIAEGYSVSREKKESFPLTVTSAQKNPTAFYLCASSYLASFGPGTRLTVL.

The genes are TRBV5-4 and TRBJ1-4, with 8 bases lining up with TRBD1. The CDR3 length is 15 residues. V trimming: 5 bases; J trimming: 7 bases; junction bases outside the gene matches: 10. Germline V gene data show CDR1 as SGHNT and CDR2 as YYREEE (reference sequence). The CDR3 DNA follows: TGTGCCAGCAGTCGCCAGGGGGCCCCGGGTGAAAAACTGTTTTTT. Protein sequence: CASSRQGAPGEKLFF.

The rearrangement uses TRBV21-1 and TRBJ1-1; the D call of TRBD1 is as the table states it, not checked on the DNA. TRBV21-1 is a pseudogene. The CDR3 totals 12 residues. For the CDR3, the DNA is TGTGCCAGCAGCTCCGGGGACAATGAAGCTTTCTTT. This sequence encodes CASSSGDNEAFF.

The chain has TRBV12-5 and TRBJ2-4; tentatively, D is TRBD2 (6 bases). The germline V and J ends were trimmed by 1 base and 7 bases, with 23 bases remaining between them. CDR3 length: 18 amino acids. In germline, CDR1 is LGHNT, CDR2 FRNRAP. CDR3 coding DNA: TGTGCTAGTGGTTTGGCTGCTACCCGCGAACGTGGGAGGAACATTCAGTACTTC. It codes for CASGLAATRERGRNIQYF.

This rearrangement joins TRBV2 to TRBJ2-3, with D unresolved. Trimming took off 10 bases at V and 1 base at J, with 15 bases between the two ends. This CDR3 spans 14 amino acids. Germline V gene sequence: CDR1 SNHLY, CDR2 FYNNEI. CDR3 DNA sequence: TGTGCCAACCGAGCTGGGCTGGGCACAGATACGCAGTATTTT. This codes for CANRAGLGTDTQYF. Variable domain in full (rest from reference TRBV2 and TRBJ2-3): EPEVTQTPSHQVTQMGQEVILRCVPISNHLYFYWYRQILGQKVEFLVSFYNNEISEKSEIFDDQFSVERPDGSNFTLKIRSTKLEDSAMYFCANRAGLGTDTQYFGPGTRLTVL.

The rearrangement joins TRBV12-2 to TRBJ2-5; the table's D call, TRBD2, has no DNA check behind it. TRBV12-2 is shown as a pseudogene. CDR3 size: 16 residues. The CDR3 DNA is TGTGCAAGTCGCTTAGTGTCCGGGAGATGGCAAGAGACCCAGTACTTC. It translates to CASRLVSGRWQETQYF.

This clone occurred once. J is TRBJ2-7 and V is TRBV7-2, with a tentative D call TRBD1 (6 bases). Per germline, CDR1 SGHTA and CDR2 FQGNSA. The CDR3 has 14 amino acids. Trimming removed 1 base at V and 2 bases at J, with 9 bases between. The CDR3 DNA follows: TGTGCCAGCAGCTTAGGGACAGACCCCTACGAGCAGTACTTC. Translation: CASSLGTDPYEQYF.

The V and J genes are TRBV29-1 and TRBJ1-1, with D possibly TRBD1 on 5 matching bases. Germline CDR1 reads SQVTM; CDR2 reads ANQGSEA. The CDR3 is 11 amino acids. The ends were cut back, 1 base at V and 7 bases at J, with 7 bases in the middle. CDR3 protein: CSVEVGGEAFF. The CDR3 coding sequence is TGCAGCGTTGAAGTGGGGGGTGAAGCTTTCTTT.

J is TRBJ2-7 and V is TRBV7-9; D perhaps matches TRBD1 (5 bases). Trimming removed 5 bases at V and 0 bases at J, with 20 bases between. Germline CDR1 and CDR2: SEHNR and FQNEAQ (reference sequence). This CDR3 contains 17 residues. CDR3 coding DNA: TGTGCCAGCAGCAAACGAAAGGGGAAGCCTTTCTCCTACGAGCAGTACTTC. Translation gives CASSKRKGKPFSYEQYF.

The rearrangement uses TRBV25-1 and TRBJ2-2; 7 nucleotides agree with TRBD1. CDR1 and CDR2 (germline): MGHDK, SYGVNS. This CDR3 has 17 residues. With V trimmed by 6 bases and J by 1 base, 11 bases remained unmatched. The CDR3, as DNA: TGTGCCAGCAGCCCCCATAAGGGACAGAAGAACACCGGGGAGCTGTTTTTT. Protein sequence: CASSPHKGQKNTGELFF. The entire variable domain, with the rest obtained from reference TRBV25-1 and TRBJ2-2, is as follows: EADIYQTPRYLVIGTGKKITLECSQTMGHDKMYWYQQDPGMELHLIHYSYGVNSTEKGDLSSESTVSRIRTEHFPLTLESARPSHTSQYLCASSPHKGQKNTGELFFGEGSRLTVL.

The rearrangement uses TRBV28 and TRBJ2-5; 7 bases fit TRBD2. Germline assignment: CDR1 MDHEN and CDR2 SYDVKM. J gave up 5 bases and V 7 bases, and 13 bases lay outside the gene matches. The CDR3 sequence is 15 residues long. CDR3 DNA: TGTGCCAGCAACCTTCACAACCCCGGGGGGGAGACCCAGTACTTC. Protein product: CASNLHNPGGETQYF.

V is TRBV27 and J is TRBJ1-4; D is unresolved. This CDR3 has 14 amino acids. V lost 4 bases and J lost 8, with 14 bases in between. CDR1 and CDR2 from the germline V gene are MNHEY and SMNVEV (reference sequence). CDR3 region: CASSCRGRTEKLFF. The CDR3 bases are TGTGCCAGCAGTTGTCGTGGGAGAACGGAAAAACTGTTTTTT.

The chain uses TRBV27 and TRBJ2-7, with 9 bases identical to TRBD2. The CDR3 is made up of 16 amino acids. Trimming took 4 bases from V and 0 from J; bases not matched to a gene: 7. The germline V gene encodes CDR1 MNHEY and CDR2 SMNVEV (reference sequence). CDR3 sequence: CASSSLIAGVSYEQYF. In nucleotides, the CDR3 is TGTGCCAGCAGTTCTCTCATAGCGGGAGTCTCCTACGAGCAGTACTTC.

The V and J genes are TRBV4-1 and TRBJ2-7; TRBD1 is a possible D gene (6 bases). The germline CDR1 and CDR2 sequences are MGHRA and YSYEKL. The ends were cut back, 3 bases at V and 6 bases at J, with 18 bases in the middle. The CDR3 runs 15 residues. The CDR3 spells CASSHPPPGHGEQYF. In DNA, the CDR3 is TGCGCCAGCAGCCACCCCCCCCCGGGACATGGCGAGCAGTACTTC.

The chain uses TRBV4-2 and TRBJ2-7; D call uncertain. This CDR3 spans 16 amino acids. V dropped 5 bases and J dropped 0 bases, with 17 bases sitting between them. Germline loops: CDR1 LGHNA, CDR2 YNFKEQ. In DNA, the CDR3 is TGTGCCAGCAGCTCCTCGCGAGACACCCGCTCCTACGAGCAGTACTTC. It encodes CASSSSRDTRSYEQYF.

The rearrangement joins TRBV29-1 to TRBJ1-2, with TRBD1 matching 7 bases. The CDR3 consists of 14 residues. The germline V gene encodes CDR1 SQVTM and CDR2 ANQGSEA. V lost 6 bases, J lost 7 bases, and 14 bases stayed unmatched. The CDR3 coding sequence is TGCAGCGTGAGGGGGCAGGTGCTTAATGGTGGCTACACCTTC. Its translation is CSVRGQVLNGGYTF.

In its sample, this clone was seen once. This chain connects TRBV27 to TRBJ1-1; no reliable D call. The CDR3 runs 15 residues. Germline V gene lookup returns CDR1 MNHEY and CDR2 SMNVEV (reference sequence). V was trimmed by 6 bases and J by 3 bases, leaving 17 bases between them. The CDR3 DNA is TGTGCCAGCAGCCCCCACGGGGATGAGGACACTGAAGCTTTCTTT. This sequence encodes CASSPHGDEDTEAFF.

The chain combines TRBV5-1 with TRBJ2-2; TRBD2 aligns across 8 bases. The CDR3 is 14 amino acids. The V gene's germline CDR1 is SGHRS and CDR2 YFSETQ. V lost 7 bases and J lost 0; bases outside the gene matches: 2. This chain's CDR3 is CASQTSANTGELFF. CDR3 sequence (DNA): TGCGCCAGCCAGACTAGCGCGAACACCGGGGAGCTGTTTTTT.

The chain carries TRBV4-2 and TRBJ2-3, with 12 bases matching TRBD2. The CDR3 has 16 residues. Germline V gene sequence: CDR1 LGHNA, CDR2 YNFKEQ. Trimming removed 3 bases from V and 5 bases from J; junction bases left unmatched: 6. The CDR3 DNA is TGTGCCAGCAGCCATGGTGGACTAGCGGGACGAGATACGCAGTATTTT. It encodes CASSHGGLAGRDTQYF.

This rearrangement joins TRBV27 to TRBJ2-2; maybe TRBD1 (6 bases). The CDR3 has 15 amino acids. Deletions cut 3 bases from V and 7 bases from J, with 15 bases between. Germline loops: CDR1 MNHEY, CDR2 SMNVEV (reference sequence). The CDR3 sequence is CASSFLGQRGGELFF. CDR3 DNA sequence: TGTGCCAGCAGTTTTCTGGGACAAAGGGGCGGGGAGCTGTTTTTT.

The genes are TRBV5-6 and TRBJ2-3; TRBD2 is a possible D gene (5 bases). V lost 5 bases and J lost 6, with 25 bases in between. This CDR3 is 17 amino acids long. CDR1 and CDR2 (germline): SGHDT, YYEEEE. CDR3 sequence reads: CASSQTPNGRTPDTQYF. CDR3 nucleotides: TGTGCCAGCAGTCAGACACCGAATGGACGGACTCCCGATACGCAGTATTTT.